Listed here are 5 T cell receptor beta chains from one sample, sequenced in a study of blood T cell repertoires in COVID-19. Libraries were prepared by immunoSEQ multiplex PCR; TCRdb keeps only in-frame clonotypes and omits some of them. The table has more than 300,000 clones, roughly 89% seen once. Material: peripheral blood. These TCRs come from a woman between 18 and 30 years old who had recovered from COVID-19.

The chain combines TRBV29-1 with TRBJ2-5; 7 bases align to TRBD1. V shed 8 bases, J shed 3 bases, and the junction held 12 bases outside the gene matches. The CDR3 has 14 residues. Germline V gene sequence: CDR1 SQVTM, CDR2 ANQGSEA. The DNA for the CDR3 is TGCAGCACCGGCCGGGGACAGAGAGAAGAGACCCAGTACTTC. It translates to CSTGRGQREETQYF.

This chain joins TRBV28 and TRBJ1-5; 12 bases align to TRBD1. The V gene's germline CDR1 is MDHEN and CDR2 SYDVKM. CDR3 length: 16 residues. The J segment lost 6 bases and the V segment lost 5 bases, leaving 8 bases of the junction unmatched. The CDR3 DNA reads TGTGCCAGCAGTCTAGGGACAGGGGGCGCCGGTCAGCCCCAGCATTTT. Protein: CASSLGTGGAGQPQHF.

The rearrangement joins TRBV6-5 to TRBJ1-1; possibly TRBD1 for D (6 bases). The CDR3 has 15 amino acids. V lost 6 bases and J lost 0, with 14 bases in between. Looked up from germline, CDR1 is MNHEY and CDR2 is SVGAGI. The CDR3 region is CASRIQGRLNTEAFF. CDR3 sequence (DNA): TGTGCCAGCAGAATACAGGGTCGACTGAACACTGAAGCTTTCTTT.

This chain uses TRBV4-1 with TRBJ1-6; D unclear. Germline V gene data show CDR1 as MGHRA and CDR2 as YSYEKL. CDR3 length equals 16 residues. Trimming took off 0 bases at V and 4 bases at J, with 10 bases between the two ends. CDR3 DNA: TGCGCCAGCAGCCAAGATACGGGGATTTATAATTCACCCCTCCACTTT. This encodes CASSQDTGIYNSPLHF.

This chain uses TRBV19 with TRBJ2-3; 8 bases line up with TRBD2. The CDR3 runs 18 residues. Germline V lookup: CDR1 LNHDA, CDR2 SQIVND (reference sequence). J was trimmed by 0 bases and V by 3 bases; bases with no gene match: 11. CDR3 residues: CASSISSGLGTSTDTQYF. The CDR3 region has the DNA TGTGCCAGTAGTATCTCTAGCGGGCTGGGGACTAGCACAGATACGCAGTATTTT.